The clone carrying this T cell receptor beta chain has more than one count but fewer than ten. Its antigen is unknown. V gave up 3 bases and J gave up 0 bases; unmatched junction bases: 5. Germline V CDR1 and CDR2: SGDLS, YYNGEE. The CDR3 contains 18 residues. The sample comes from a study of blood T cells in healthy people across ages. General observations from the study: PBMCs left unsorted prevented a conclusive naive versus antigen-experienced comparison. TCR beta diversity was tightly associated with the proportion of naive T cells.

Primers used in a second PCR of roughly 6 to 11 cycles were a sample-barcoded 5' primer and a J-beta primer mix. Each sample yielded at least 3 million CDR3-containing paired-end reads. TCRdb re-called the 5' RACE reads through MiXCR, storing one row per CDR3 protein. This sample has approximately 1.5 million distinct CDR3 sequences; 30% to 35% occur once, and the top ten carry approximately 10%. Each donor gave ten milliliters of peripheral blood. The sequenced sample consisted of blood. The J gene is TRBJ2-3, the V gene TRBV9, with 15 bases lining up with TRBD2. The TCR originated in a woman in her thirties in good health. CDR3 loop: CASSGGTSGGPSTDTQYF. CDR3 bases: TGTGCCAGCAGCGGAGGGACTAGCGGGGGGCCTAGCACAGATACGCAGTATTTT.